This T cell receptor (beta chain) emerged from a study of T cell changes during pregnancy in multiple sclerosis. The CDR3 runs to 14 residues. Germline lookup yields CDR1 LNHDA and CDR2 SQIVND (reference sequence). J lost 3 bases, V lost 9 bases, and 8 bases had no gene match. Produced via immunoSEQ multiplex PCR; TCRdb's table is partial and in-frame only. The table lists about 69,000 clones, around nine tenths of them singletons. This clone was counted a single time. Sequenced here: CD4+ T cells from peripheral blood mononuclear cells, sampled in the third trimester of pregnancy. This TCR was sampled from a female donor in good health, enrolled as a control in a pregnancy study. V gene TRBV19 combines with J gene TRBJ1-5; 7 nucleotides match TRBD1. The chain's CDR3 is CARIPGQNNQPQHF. The CDR3 DNA reads as TGTGCCAGAATACCGGGACAGAACAATCAGCCCCAGCATTTT.